These T cell receptor beta chains were read from a single sample in a study of shared clonotypes between healthy human individuals. Measured with immunoSEQ multiplex PCR; TCRdb has only the in-frame clones, and not every one. There are millions of clones in the sample; 95% occur only once, and more than 0.1% lies in the top ten. Sequenced sample: naive CD4+ T cells sorted from blood. The source is a man in his late teens or twenties in good health. Both conserved end residues are trimmed from each CDR3. Fields, in order: V gene, J gene, CDR3 protein.

v_gene: TRBV4-3; j_gene: TRBJ2-1; CDR3aa: ASSQGVRPEQF
v_gene: TRBV5-1; j_gene: TRBJ1-6; CDR3aa: ASCDRTVRNSPLH
v_gene: TRBV7-3; j_gene: TRBJ2-1; CDR3aa: ASSLPSSGGNEQF
v_gene: TRBV10-3; j_gene: TRBJ2-3; CDR3aa: AISAGPHPDTQY
v_gene: TRBV27; j_gene: TRBJ2-6; CDR3aa: ASSPAGQGIPGANVLT
v_gene: TRBV27; j_gene: TRBJ1-2; CDR3aa: ASSFNDRWGYT
v_gene: TRBV7-2; j_gene: TRBJ1-6; CDR3aa: ASSRDRLGGSLH
v_gene: TRBV2; j_gene: TRBJ2-2; CDR3aa: ASRSDTAGTGELF
v_gene: TRBV9; j_gene: TRBJ2-3; CDR3aa: ASSVASLAGDTQY
v_gene: TRBV7-8; j_gene: TRBJ2-6; CDR3aa: ASSLSGVGANVLT
v_gene: TRBV7-2; j_gene: TRBJ2-1; CDR3aa: ASSFPPGTSGRGEQF
v_gene: TRBV9; j_gene: TRBJ2-3; CDR3aa: ASSTSGASTDTQY
v_gene: TRBV12-5; j_gene: TRBJ2-5; CDR3aa: ASGLKETQY
v_gene: TRBV27; j_gene: TRBJ1-5; CDR3aa: ASSLGWGSNQPQH
v_gene: TRBV5-4; j_gene: TRBJ2-7; CDR3aa: ASSLGASYEQY
v_gene: TRBV6-6; j_gene: TRBJ1-2; CDR3aa: ASIPSGSWYGYT
v_gene: TRBV4-1; j_gene: TRBJ2-7; CDR3aa: ASSQAPQDLYEQY
v_gene: TRBV6-5; j_gene: TRBJ1-1; CDR3aa: ASSYQPEMNTEAF